This TCR beta chain was documented in a study of response to subunit inactivated influenza vaccine. TCRdb passed the RT-PCR reads through MiXCR, listing each CDR3 protein once. The sample has about 570,000 distinct CDR3 sequences; around 11% are singletons. The CDR3 totals 15 residues. Trimming took off 5 bases at V and 0 bases at J, with 11 bases between the two ends. CDR1 SGHAT and CDR2 FQNNGV come from the germline V gene. This clonotype was observed a handful of times. This sample was also put to use in a study of T cells expressing NK-cell markers. From that paper: As the method of synthesis, 5'RACE template switching with UMIs yielded TCR beta cDNA. All TCR beta repertoires analysed originated from sorted CD3+CD56+NKG2C+, CD3+CD56+NKG2C- and CD3+CD56-NKG2C+ T cells. Of eight sequenced donors, seven were HCMV-seropositive and one HCMV-seronegative. It remained uncertain whether the expanded NKG2C+ T cell clones were specific for HCMV antigens.

Specimen: PBMCs from blood, collected on the day of vaccination. V usage is TRBV11-2 and J usage is TRBJ1-3; D not resolved. The origin of this receptor is a man between 45 and 60 years old who received an inactivated influenza vaccine. CDR3 loop: CASSTIQGSGNTIYF. CDR3 bases: TGTGCCAGCAGCACCATACAAGGCTCTGGAAACACCATATATTTT. Supplemented by reference TRBV11-2 and TRBJ1-3, the full variable domain reads EAGVAQSPRYKIIEKRQSVAFWCNPISGHATLYWYQQILGQGPKLLIQFQNNGVVDDSQLPKDRFSAERLKGVDSTLKIQPAKLEDSAVYLCASSTIQGSGNTIYFGEGSWLTVV.